This T cell receptor beta chain originates from a study of OX40 agonist ivuxolimab in advanced cancers. CDR3 length equals 15 residues. Germline V lookup: CDR1 SGHTA, CDR2 FQGNSA. Generated by immunoSEQ multiplex PCR, the TCRdb table keeps only in-frame clones and is missing some. The repertoire holds roughly 100,000 clones, with 70% to 85% as singletons. Sample: CD4+ or CD8+ T cells sorted from blood, taken in a trial of the OX40 agonist ivuxolimab. The receptor comes from an adult with an advanced solid tumor such as melanoma, head and neck, liver or kidney cancer. V is TRBV7-2 and J is TRBJ2-3; D might be TRBD2 (6 bases). The CDR3 is CAAKRRGGGTDTQYF. CDR3 bases: TGTGCTGCGAAGAGGCGCGGAGGGGGCACAGATACGCAGTATTTT.